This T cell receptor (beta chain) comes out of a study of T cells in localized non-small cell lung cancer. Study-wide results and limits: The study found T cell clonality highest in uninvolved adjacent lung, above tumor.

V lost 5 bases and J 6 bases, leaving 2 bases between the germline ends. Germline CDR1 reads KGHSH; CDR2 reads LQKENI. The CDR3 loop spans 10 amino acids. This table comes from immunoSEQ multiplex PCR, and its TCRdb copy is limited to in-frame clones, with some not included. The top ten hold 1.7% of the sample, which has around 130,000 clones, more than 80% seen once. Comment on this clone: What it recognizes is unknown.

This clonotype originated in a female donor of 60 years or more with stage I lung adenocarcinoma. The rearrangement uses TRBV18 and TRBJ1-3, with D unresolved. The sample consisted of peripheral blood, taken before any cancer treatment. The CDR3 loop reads CASSENTIYF. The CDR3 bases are TGTGCCAGCTCAGAAAACACCATATATTTT.